These T cell receptor beta chains were read from a single sample in a study of chemoradiotherapy in HPV16-positive cancers. Sequencing was performed with immunoSEQ multiplex PCR; in TCRdb, only in-frame clones are kept and a portion is missing. This table holds about 8,600 clones, roughly nine tenths found once. Sequenced material: blood, taken from a patient who underwent chemoradiotherapy. These receptors came from a human donor with HPV-associated anogenital cancer. Both conserved end residues are part of each CDR3. The D gene is left open where the match is weak. Size values are once, few and many counts, or a class for expanded clones, and some rows have none.

d_call clone_size j_call v_call cdr3_aa cdr3_nt
NA once TRBJ2-1 TRBV6-6 CASSKDIKVGNEQFF TGTGCCAGCAGTAAGGACATTAAGGTCGGCAATGAGCAGTTCTTC
TRBD2 NA TRBJ2-2 TRBV2 CASSGLGLAGTTPNTGELFF TGTGCCAGCAGTGGACTAGGACTAGCGGGGACCACCCCGAACACCGGGGAGCTGTTTTTT
NA NA TRBJ2-1 TRBV27 CASSFGYNEQFF TGTGCCAGCAGTTTCGGTTACAATGAGCAGTTCTTC
NA NA TRBJ2-7 TRBV5-6 CASNKGTAARSSYEQYF TGTGCCAGCAACAAGGGGACCGCCGCTCGAAGCTCCTACGAGCAGTACTTC
TRBD2 NA TRBJ2-1 TRBV29-1 CSVGTSSYNEQFF TGCAGCGTTGGGACTAGCAGCTACAATGAGCAGTTCTTC
NA NA TRBJ1-3 TRBV10-3 CAISLTERSGNTIYF TGTGCCATCAGTTTGACGGAGCGTTCGGGAAACACCATATATTTT
TRBD1 NA TRBJ1-1 TRBV7-8 CASSRAGGTMNTEAFF TGTGCCAGCAGTAGGGCAGGGGGCACGATGAACACTGAAGCTTTCTTT
NA NA TRBJ2-1 TRBV19 CASTMTRSSYNEQFF TGTGCCAGTACCATGACTAGGAGCTCCTACAATGAGCAGTTCTTC
NA NA TRBJ2-7 TRBV28 CASSLYVRQGSYEQYF TGTGCCAGCAGTTTATACGTTCGGCAGGGTTCCTACGAGCAGTACTTC
NA NA TRBJ1-1 TRBV9 CASSVDQGTREAFF TGTGCCAGCAGCGTAGACCAGGGGACTCGTGAAGCTTTCTTT
NA NA TRBJ1-2 TRBV4-2 CASSQDSWAGESQGYTF TGTGCCAGCAGCCAAGATAGTTGGGCAGGGGAGAGTCAGGGCTACACCTTC
NA few TRBJ2-7 TRBV7-2 CASSSPPTYEQYF TGTGCCAGCAGCTCGCCCCCCACCTACGAGCAGTACTTC
NA NA TRBJ1-2 TRBV2 CASSDAGQSYGYTF TGTGCCAGCAGTGATGCCGGACAGTCCTATGGCTACACCTTC
NA NA TRBJ1-3 TRBV6-5 CASSEFGVAGNTIYF TGTGCCAGCAGCGAATTCGGGGTCGCTGGAAACACCATATATTTT
NA NA TRBJ2-7 TRBV19 CASSIDYRLGEQYF TGTGCCAGTAGTATAGACTATCGGCTCGGGGAGCAGTACTTC
TRBD1 NA TRBJ2-7 TRBV6-1 CASHLTGTFNEQYF TGTGCCAGCCATCTGACAGGGACGTTTAACGAGCAGTACTTC
TRBD1 NA TRBJ2-3 TRBV14 CASSWGQGYDTQYF TGTGCCAGCAGCTGGGGACAGGGATATGATACGCAGTATTTT
TRBD1 NA TRBJ1-4 TRBV7-3 CASSLTGGDGEKLFF TGTGCCAGCAGCTTAACAGGGGGCGACGGTGAAAAACTGTTTTTT
NA NA TRBJ1-1 TRBV5-6 CASSEWGNTEAFF TGTGCCAGCAGCGAATGGGGAAACACTGAAGCTTTCTTT
NA NA TRBJ1-2 TRBV5-1 CASSPAILERNYGYTF TGCGCCAGCAGCCCGGCCATCTTAGAGAGAAACTATGGCTACACCTTC
NA few TRBJ2-7 TRBV14 CASSPPGGQVYEQYF TGTGCCAGCAGCCCGCCCGGTGGGCAGGTCTACGAGCAGTACTTC
NA NA TRBJ1-3 TRBV28 CATHEASRGNTIYF TGTGCCACCCACGAAGCCTCGCGAGGAAACACCATATATTTT
NA NA TRBJ1-6 TRBV6-5 CASSYSHLNNSPLHF TGTGCCAGCAGTTACAGCCACCTTAATAATTCACCCCTCCACTTT
NA NA TRBJ2-2 TRBV29-1 CSVEDARELFF TGCAGCGTTGAAGACGCCCGGGAGCTGTTTTTT
NA NA TRBJ1-6 TRBV14 CASSQGGGLRPLHF TGTGCCAGCAGCCAAGGAGGGGGGTTGAGGCCCCTCCACTTT
NA NA TRBJ2-7 TRBV7-2 CASSLGAGPPYEQYF TGTGCCAGCAGCTTAGGGGCGGGACCCCCCTACGAGCAGTACTTC
NA NA TRBJ1-3 TRBV5-6 CASSLDSYSGNTIYF TGTGCCAGCAGCTTGGACAGCTACTCTGGAAACACCATATATTTT
NA NA TRBJ1-1 TRBV20-1 CSARDAEAFF TGCAGTGCTAGAGACGCTGAAGCTTTCTTT
TRBD1 NA TRBJ1-2 TRBV6-1 CASRPTGRIGYTF TGTGCCAGCAGGCCGACAGGGAGAATAGGCTACACCTTC
NA NA TRBJ2-3 TRBV7-8 CASSSQGTLRTDTQYF TGTGCCAGCAGCTCCCAGGGGACATTGAGGACAGATACGCAGTATTTT
TRBD1 once TRBJ1-1 TRBV6-1 CASSAKDRGDTEAFF TGTGCCAGCAGTGCTAAGGACAGGGGGGACACTGAAGCTTTCTTT
TRBD1 NA TRBJ1-5 TRBV28 CASARRGQGGQPQHF TGTGCCAGCGCTAGGCGTGGTCAGGGGGGCCAGCCCCAGCATTTT
NA NA TRBJ1-1 TRBV9 CASSPTDMNTEAFF TGTGCCAGTTCCCCGACAGACATGAACACTGAAGCTTTCTTT
TRBD2 NA TRBJ2-3 TRBV7-9 CASSLPAGVVTDTQYF TGTGCCAGCAGCTTACCAGCGGGAGTTGTAACAGATACGCAGTATTTT
NA NA TRBJ2-6 TRBV11-1 CASSLRGAGANVLTF TGTGCCAGCAGCCTAAGGGGAGCTGGGGCCAACGTCCTGACTTTC
TRBD1 medium-sized TRBJ1-6 TRBV6-1 CASTKIRQGRAPLHF TGTGCCAGCACCAAAATAAGACAGGGCCGGGCACCCCTCCACTTT
NA once TRBJ2-3 TRBV27 CASGMAGDTQYF TGTGCCAGCGGGATGGCGGGAGATACGCAGTATTTT
NA NA TRBJ2-1 TRBV5-4 CASRLDSYNEQFF TGTGCCAGCAGGCTGGACAGTTACAATGAGCAGTTCTTC
NA NA TRBJ2-2 TRBV13 CASSLLEGPNTGELFF TGTGCCAGCAGCTTATTAGAGGGTCCGAACACCGGGGAGCTGTTTTTT
NA NA TRBJ1-2 TRBV29-1 CSVQGPGSYTF TGCAGCGTCCAAGGGCCCGGGAGCTACACCTTC
TRBD2 once TRBJ2-1 TRBV5-5 CASSSGVTYNEQFF TGTGCCAGCAGTAGCGGGGTGACCTACAATGAGCAGTTCTTC
NA NA TRBJ1-4 TRBV11-3 CASSPTGSEKLFF TGTGCCAGCAGCCCGACAGGTTCTGAAAAACTGTTTTTT
TRBD2 NA TRBJ2-1 TRBV19 CASSIELAESSYNEQFF TGTGCCAGTAGTATTGAGCTAGCGGAAAGCTCCTACAATGAGCAGTTCTTC
NA once TRBJ2-6 TRBV11-2 CASSEPKQQSRANVLTF TGTGCCAGCAGCGAGCCCAAGCAACAAAGTCGGGCCAACGTCCTGACTTTC
TRBD1 few TRBJ2-7 TRBV11-1 CASRITGTGGYEQYF TGTGCCAGCAGGATTACCGGGACAGGGGGCTACGAGCAGTACTTC
NA NA TRBJ1-6 TRBV5-5 CASGLGTGNSPLHF TGTGCCAGCGGCCTAGGGACGGGTAATTCACCCCTCCACTTT
NA once TRBJ1-5 TRBV30 CAWRRDGGRNQPQHF TGTGCCTGGAGGAGGGACGGTGGGCGCAATCAGCCCCAGCATTTT
NA NA TRBJ2-7 TRBV28 CASTPATSMKQYF TGTGCCAGCACCCCCGCGACTAGTATGAAGCAGTACTTC
NA NA TRBJ1-2 TRBV19 CASSILGNSLNYGYTF TGTGCCAGTAGTATTCTAGGAAACAGCCTTAACTATGGCTACACCTTC
TRBD1 once TRBJ1-2 TRBV10-3 CANSVSGTGGYYGYTF TGTGCCAACTCAGTATCCGGGACAGGGGGCTACTATGGCTACACCTTC
NA NA TRBJ2-7 TRBV7-9 CASSLVSTGSSYEQYF TGTGCCAGCAGCTTAGTTAGTACAGGGAGCTCCTACGAGCAGTACTTC
TRBD1 NA TRBJ2-7 TRBV5-6 CASSSTLDRGSRYEQYF TGTGCCAGCAGCTCAACCCTAGACAGGGGATCACGCTACGAGCAGTACTTC
NA once TRBJ1-3 TRBV2 CASSELGNTIYF TGTGCCAGCAGTGAATTGGGAAACACCATATATTTT
NA NA TRBJ2-5 TRBV4-1 CASSHREETQYF TGCGCCAGCAGCCACAGGGAAGAGACCCAGTACTTC
NA few TRBJ1-2 TRBV6-6 CASSFREGGYTF TGTGCCAGCAGTTTTCGGGAGGGTGGCTACACCTTC
NA NA TRBJ1-1 TRBV6-4 CASSDSRTFGAFF TGTGCCAGCAGTGACTCAAGGACATTTGGGGCTTTCTTT